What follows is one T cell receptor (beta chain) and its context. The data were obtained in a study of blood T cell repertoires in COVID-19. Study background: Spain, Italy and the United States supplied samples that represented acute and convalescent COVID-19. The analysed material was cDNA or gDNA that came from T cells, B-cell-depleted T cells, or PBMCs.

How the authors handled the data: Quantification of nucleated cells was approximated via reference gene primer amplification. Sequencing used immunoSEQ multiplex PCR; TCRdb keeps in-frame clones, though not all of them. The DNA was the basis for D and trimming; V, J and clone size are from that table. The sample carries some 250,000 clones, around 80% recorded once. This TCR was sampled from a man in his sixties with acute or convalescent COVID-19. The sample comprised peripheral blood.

Here the CDR3 DNA reads TGTGCCAGCAGGGCCGGGACAGGGAACACTGAAGCTTTCTTT. Amino acids: CASRAGTGNTEAFF. The rearrangement links TRBV6-5 to TRBJ1-1, with 8 bases fitting TRBD1. Looked up from germline, CDR1 is MNHEY and CDR2 is SVGAGI. The junction had 4 bases not matched to a gene; V was cut back by 6 bases and J by 1 base. CDR3 length equals 14 residues.